One and the same sample provided the 8 T cell receptor beta chains below, sequenced in a study of blood T cell repertoires in COVID-19. Only in-frame clones appear in the TCRdb table, and some are missing; sequencing was by immunoSEQ multiplex PCR. The sample records around 220,000 clones, around four fifths being singletons. What was sequenced was peripheral blood. Source of these receptors: a man under 40 with active or convalescent COVID-19.

The rearrangement links TRBV19 to TRBJ2-3; tentative D call: TRBD2 (5 bases). The germline V and J ends were trimmed by 0 bases and 4 bases, with 11 bases remaining between them. Germline values: CDR1 LNHDA, CDR2 SQIVND (reference sequence). This CDR3 is 15 amino acids long. The CDR3 here is CASSIDQRWADTQYF. The CDR3 coding sequence is TGTGCCAGTAGTATAGATCAGCGGTGGGCAGATACGCAGTATTTT.

This clone has just a few counts. The chain couples TRBV5-1 to TRBJ1-5; a possible D gene is TRBD1 (5 bases). Germline V gene sequence: CDR1 SGHRS, CDR2 YFSETQ. There are 13 residues in the CDR3. V was shortened by 0 bases and J by 10 bases, with 11 bases between the two germline ends. DNA for the CDR3: TGCGCCAGCAGCTTGGAAGGGGATCGTCCCCAGCATTTT. Its translation is CASSLEGDRPQHF.

The chain recombines TRBV20-1 with TRBJ2-5; a possible D gene is TRBD2 (7 bases). Germline assignment: CDR1 DFQATT and CDR2 SNEGSKA (reference sequence). The CDR3 covers 14 residues. The V end was cut by 3 bases, the J end by 5 bases, with 16 bases between. CDR3 region: CSASVRGAGETQYF. The CDR3 bases are TGCAGTGCTAGTGTTCGGGGGGCCGGGGAGACCCAGTACTTC.

The DNA for the CDR3 is TGTGCCAGCAGCTTGGGGGCCCCAGATACGCAGTATTTT. Its translation: CASSLGAPDTQYF. The rearrangement uses TRBV11-3 and TRBJ2-3; a weak D match, TRBD1 (6 bases). Per the germline V gene, CDR1 is SGHNT and CDR2 is YENEEA. The CDR3 has 13 amino acids. Trimming left V 3 bases short and J 4 bases short, with 8 bases between.

The chain carries TRBV6-5 and TRBJ1-2; D may be TRBD1 (5 bases). Germline-derived CDR1 and CDR2 are MNHEY and SVGAGI. CDR3 length equals 14 residues. V lost 8 bases, J lost 7 bases, and 20 bases lay in between. CDR3 DNA sequence: TGTGCCAGCCAAAGTGTGGGAGGCCAGGGTGGCTACACCTTC. Protein sequence: CASQSVGGQGGYTF.

The rearrangement links TRBV19 to TRBJ2-1; D remains ambiguous. V dropped 7 bases and J dropped 5 bases, with 6 bases sitting between them. CDR3 length: 11 amino acids. Germline V gene sequence: CDR1 LNHDA, CDR2 SQIVND (reference sequence). The DNA of the CDR3 is TGTGCCAGTACTGGAGACAATGAGCAGTTCTTC. Its protein is CASTGDNEQFF.

The chain uses TRBV6-5 and TRBJ1-5; 9 bases fit TRBD1. CDR1 is MNHEY and CDR2 is SVGAGI in the germline V gene. There are 15 residues in the CDR3. The V gene end was trimmed by 5 bases and the J gene end by 6 bases; junction bases not matched to a gene: 8. DNA of the CDR3: TGTGCCAGCAGTCCAACAGGGGGCGCGGGTCAGCCCCAGCATTTT. It encodes CASSPTGGAGQPQHF.

Only one count was recorded for this clone. This rearrangement joins TRBV4-1 to TRBJ2-5; tentatively, D is TRBD2 (5 bases). V lost 0 bases to trimming and J lost 4 bases, with 12 bases between them. The germline CDR1 and CDR2 sequences are MGHRA and YSYEKL. This CDR3 comprises 15 residues. CDR3 DNA sequence: TGCGCCAGCAGCCAAGATAGCGCTAGCAGAGAGACCCAGTACTTC. It translates to CASSQDSASRETQYF.